This T cell receptor (beta chain) is from a study of cytomegalovirus exposure and HLA in healthy donors (dated by TCRdb to about 2017). Background for the entire study: An earlier analysis of roughly 610 of the donors reported over 250 Gb of sequence data and around 120 million unique TCR beta sequences obtained from about 179 million T cells. In the later analysis, no new phenotypic data were used to find candidate immune exposures; instead, reliance was placed on TCR beta sequences and their occurrence across donors. Because of strong linkage in the cohort, roughly five DR-DQ haplotypes were treated as single units for association and clustering. Alongside the repertoire data, information on donor age, sex, ethnicity and CMV serostatus was compiled. The aim of the study was to test whether cataloging public T cell receptors could identify signatures of past pathogen exposure. The genetic ancestry cluster associated with self-reported Caucasian donors included 65% to 90% of the roughly 410 genotyped donors. The study used immunosequencing to profile the T cell repertoires of 600 to 850 subjects and linked those repertoires to cytomegalovirus serostatus. The number of typed donors differed by locus: roughly 629-640 for A, B, C, DRB1 and DQB1; 500 to 550 for DQA1; 606 for DPA1; and around 470 for DPB1. Among roughly 370 genotyped donors of the cohort, an average of 235,054 unique TCR beta nucleotide sequences were sequenced per donor, around 20% of them non-productive. Besides the first cohort of 550 to 750 subjects, a separate validation cohort made up of 120 different subjects was used. The study combined high-throughput TCR immunosequencing, statistical association of individual TCRs with disease status, and machine learning to predict cytomegalovirus infection status. To decide whether each TCR beta V gene segment behaved as functional or pseudogenic, an earlier analysis of approximately 620 of the donors relied on high-throughput TCR beta sequencing. Genome-wide SNP genotypes for about 65% of the roughly 700 donors were used in a later genetic analysis, which treated that subset as a discovery cohort. All discovery cohort repertoires had been generated on a single sequencing platform. Class I and class II HLA loci were covered by the typing at four-digit resolution. An early release that covered about 600 HLA-typed donors contained approximately 300 gigabases of sequencing data and 85 million to 100 million unique TCR sequences. In a later analysis, previously published TCR beta repertoires from 666 donors were re-analyzed and high-resolution HLA genotyping was added so that TCR occurrence patterns could be studied.

Findings and caveats that apply to the study as a whole: Approximately 16 rarely observed V segments, including chromosome 9 orphons, were excluded from the earlier analysis of several hundred of the donors because counts were too low. The presence/absence analyses assumed that sequencing depth was roughly uniform across donors, and that assumption may not be true. Several of the top co-occurrence clusters appeared to be linked to parvovirus B19, influenza, CMV and Epstein-Barr virus, according to a later analysis. The 87-base-pair reads could not distinguish some IMGT-functional V segments, including TRBV6-2 and TRBV6-3, so those segments were excluded. The study listed 150 to 200 TCR beta chains as associated with cytomegalovirus. A further reported finding was that TCR beta sequences accurately predicted the HLA-A and HLA-B alleles for most subjects in the first cohort. When HLA alleles, especially DR and DQ, strongly co-occurred, TCR associations were difficult to assign to individual alleles. In a later analysis, some 18,000 TCR beta sequences were associated with specific HLA alleles at a false discovery rate of 0.05. A later analysis found that TCR association rates varied across HLA loci, with DRB1 alleles showing the most associated TCRs and HLA-C alleles the fewest. Because some donors lacked HLA typing at each locus, the association tests relied only on the typed subset. In a later genetic analysis, fewer N-insertions in productive TCRs were reported among donors in an Asian-associated ancestry cluster than the roughly 700-donor mean. In a later analysis, HLA-associated TCR beta chains showed more clonal expansion and lower generation probabilities than non-associated chains that were equally common. A later genetic analysis associated a missense DCLRE1C variant with V-gene and J-gene trimming of TCR beta chains, and an independent cohort replicated the association. A group of highly shared sequence variants was considered likely to be a technical artifact of the sequencing pipeline. A later analysis found that most CMV-associated TCR beta chains appeared HLA-restricted, with HLA associations seemingly driven largely by CMV exposure. Only TCR beta chains were sequenced in this cohort, and the absence of alpha or paired-chain data limited detectable features. While some public TCRs were present in many individuals, most TCR sequences turned up only very rarely across donors. According to the authors, the approach could potentially be generalized to other disease states and immunological phenotypes. In an earlier analysis of several hundred of the donors, most TCR beta V segments were observed in productive rearrangements about 87% or about 30% of the time, broadly matching IMGT annotations. A few of the identified cytomegalovirus-associated TCR beta chains were confirmed in vitro to be specific for cytomegalovirus antigens. The classifier was reported to diagnose cytomegalovirus status with high specificity and sensitivity in both the original and validation cohorts. Immune exposure information for the cohort was limited to CMV serostatus. Correlated functional status among segregating V segments might reflect linkage disequilibrium, but an unknown experimental factor could not be ruled out.

Details on this clone: The antigen this receptor binds is unknown. The input lacks base qualities; no much larger clone sits a single base away.

Libraries came from the immunoSEQ multiplex PCR assay. The multiplex PCR relied on a mix of 60 forward primers for TCR Vbeta segments and 13 reverse primers for TCR Jbeta segments. The CDR3 region of rearranged TCR beta genes was amplified from genomic DNA by a multiplex PCR assay. The amplified TCR beta libraries were sequenced on the Illumina HiSeq System as 87-base-pair reads. On the study's bioinformatics: A later analysis counted tens of millions of unique TCR beta chains across the 500 to 850 repertoires, and roughly 9.9 million of these chains were shared by at least two donors. A nearest-neighbor algorithm error-corrected the raw reads and collapsed the reads into unique sequences, merging closely related sequences to remove PCR and sequencing errors. To assign V, D and J gene segments, CDR3 sequences were aligned to IMGT reference sequences. Each retained sequence needed at least a six-nucleotide match to both a V gene segment and a J gene segment. A rearrangement counted as productive if the CDR3 had no stop codons and remained in frame with V and J, and every other rearrangement counted as non-productive. CDR3 was defined according to IMGT convention as the region running from the second conserved V-encoded cysteine to the conserved J-encoded phenylalanine. In an earlier analysis of more than 550 of the donors, sequences lacking an unambiguous match to a single V gene segment were excluded. An earlier analysis of 500 to 700 of the donors classified V segments as functional when productive rearrangements were above 56.7% and as segregating when the standard deviation between donors was above 5%. A statistical classification framework was built to diagnose cytomegalovirus status from the catalog of TCR beta chain sequences. In a later analysis, V and J genes were assigned by comparing TCR nucleotide sequences against IMGT/GENE-DB human TR gene sequences. A later analysis assigned CDR3 sequences and most-parsimonious VDJ recombination scenarios with the TCRdist pipeline. In a later analysis, each TCR beta chain was defined by its CDR3 amino acid sequence together with its V-gene family, and reads lacking a unique V-gene family were excluded. As a way to deal with suspected cross-contamination and a sequencing artifact, a later analysis dropped 450 to 600 nucleotide sequences that were highly shared and had low generation probability. For each public chain, a later analysis derived a clonal expansion index from normalized ranks of inferred template counts within each repertoire. Generation probabilities in a later analysis came from a VDJ recombination model fitted to out-of-frame rearrangements, and those results were checked against IGoR. Hypergeometric tests were used in a later analysis to score TCR-TCR, TCR-HLA and TCR-CMV co-occurrence, with a repertoire-size bias correction applied to the TCR pairs. In a later analysis, false discovery rates were estimated by permuting HLA or CMV assignments 20 times. A later analysis grouped co-occurring TCRs with DBSCAN, adding TCRdist sequence similarity when clustering within HLA-allele-positive subsets. Repertoires with fewer than 30,000 or more than 120,000 public chains were left out of co-occurrence clustering, as were about 5 repertoires with anomalous nucleotide sharing. TCRdb obtained this table from immuneACCESS and retained in-frame rearrangements with V and J assigned. These tables miss some clones; where compared with another copy, unresolved V genes account for less than half of the shortfall, and the remainder is unexplained. V, J and clone size reflect that table, while D and trimming were determined from the DNA. This sample comprises roughly 160,000 clones, 60% to 85% of them detected only once. The ten largest clones take up 2.5% to 3.5% of the sample.

Via the germline V gene, CDR1 is MRHNA and CDR2 SNTAGT. The CDR3 goes from the cysteine to the phenylalanine over 13 residues. The entry retains the CDR3 DNA only, 39 bases that are in frame from base 1. The germline ends are 11 bases apart after V is trimmed by 4 bases and J by 6 bases. The cohort consisted of approximately 670 healthy bone marrow donors. Cohort members were all nominally healthy when sampled, although unrecorded immune exposures were likely present. The donor was CMV seropositive and was included in the group of 290 or so seropositive cohort members. A peripheral blood sample was provided by each donor, and peripheral blood mononuclear cells were used for TCR beta sequencing. The Qiagen DNeasy Blood Extraction Kit was used to extract genomic DNA from the blood cell samples.

The V gene is TRBV6-4 and the J gene is TRBJ2-3, with the D gene not confidently named. The receptor's source is a woman between 45 and 65 years old in good health and CMV-seropositive. Sequenced: PBMCs. The DNA sequence follows: TGTGCCAGCAGTGCGAGGTTGACGGATACGCAGTATTTT. Its translation is CASSARLTDTQYF.